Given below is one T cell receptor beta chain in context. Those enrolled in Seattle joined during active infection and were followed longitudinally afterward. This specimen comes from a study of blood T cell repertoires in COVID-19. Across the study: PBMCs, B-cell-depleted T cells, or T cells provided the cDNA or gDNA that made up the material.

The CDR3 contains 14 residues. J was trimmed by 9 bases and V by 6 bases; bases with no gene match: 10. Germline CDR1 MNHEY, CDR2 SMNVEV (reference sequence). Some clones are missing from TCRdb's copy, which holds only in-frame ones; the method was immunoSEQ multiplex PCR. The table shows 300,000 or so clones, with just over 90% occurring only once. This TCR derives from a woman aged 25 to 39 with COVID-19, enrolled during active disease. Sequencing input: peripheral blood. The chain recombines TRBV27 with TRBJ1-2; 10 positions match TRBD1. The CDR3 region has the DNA TGTGCCAGCAGCTTGACAGGGGGCGTCTCGAGCTACACCTTC. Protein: CASSLTGGVSSYTF.